A single T cell receptor beta chain is shown here with its context. This entry is derived from a study of shared clonotypes between healthy human individuals. Overall study context: The study used three CD4 naive, three CD4 memory, two CD8 naive and one CD8 memory plate per donor.

The assay ran at deep level. Here immunoSEQ multiplex PCR was the method, and the copy in TCRdb shows in-frame clones only, minus some. The sample carries 2 million to 2.5 million clones, 95% recorded once. The sequence was obtained from a man younger than 35 in good health. The sequenced sample consisted of naive CD4+ T cells sorted from blood. Regarding subset: CD45RA+ positively selected.

CDR3: CASSPRNCTLGETQYF. The CDR3 nucleotides read TGCGCCAGCAGTCCGCGAAATTGTACCCTAGGAGAGACCCAGTACTTC. The chain recombines TRBV23-1 with TRBJ2-5; D unresolved. TRBV23-1 is marked as an open reading frame, function uncertain. V gave up 4 bases and J gave up 4 bases, with 19 bases separating them. The CDR3 sequence is 16 residues long.